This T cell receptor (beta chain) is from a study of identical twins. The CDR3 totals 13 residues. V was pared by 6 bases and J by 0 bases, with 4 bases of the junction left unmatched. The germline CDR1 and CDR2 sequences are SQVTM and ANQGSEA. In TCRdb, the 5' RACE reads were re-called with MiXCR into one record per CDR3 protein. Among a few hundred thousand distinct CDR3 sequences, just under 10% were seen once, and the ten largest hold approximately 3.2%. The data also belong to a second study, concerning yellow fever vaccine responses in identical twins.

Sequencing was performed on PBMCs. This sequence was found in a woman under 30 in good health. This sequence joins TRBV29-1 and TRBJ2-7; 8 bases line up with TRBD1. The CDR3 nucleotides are TGCAGCGTCCCGGGACAGGCCTCCTACGAGCAGTACTTC. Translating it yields CSVPGQASYEQYF.